The next 27 T cell receptor beta chains were all read from a single sample in a study of blood T cell repertoires in COVID-19. Using immunoSEQ multiplex PCR, the repertoire was profiled, and TCRdb retains in-frame clones only, with some absent. Of around 130,000 clones listed, 80% to 85% are singletons. Source material: peripheral blood. The receptors come from a man aged 55 to 69 with acute or convalescent COVID-19.

This chain joins TRBV5-4 and TRBJ2-5; 9 bases are shared with TRBD1. This CDR3 region has 16 residues. Germline CDR1 SGHNT, CDR2 YYREEE (reference sequence). J was trimmed by 2 bases and V by 4 bases; bases with no gene match: 9. The CDR3 sequence: CASSPGTGRRQETQYF. DNA for the CDR3: TGTGCCAGCAGCCCGGGGACAGGGAGAAGGCAAGAGACCCAGTACTTC.

The V and J genes are TRBV14 and TRBJ2-1; a possible D gene is TRBD2 (5 bases). V was cut by 6 bases and J by 5 bases, with 17 bases left in between. The germline V gene encodes CDR1 SGHDN and CDR2 FVKESK. The CDR3 extends over 15 amino acids. The DNA for the CDR3 is TGTGCCAGCAGTCAGGAAGTCGGAGGTAACAATGAGCAGTTCTTC. Its translation: CASSQEVGGNNEQFF.

The chain joins TRBV19 to TRBJ1-3; 8 bases match TRBD1. The CDR3 totals 17 residues. CDR1 is LNHDA, CDR2 SQIVND, per germline (reference sequence). With 3 bases clipped from V and 0 bases from J, the junction kept 7 bases outside the gene matches. CDR3: CASSILPGQASGNTIYF. As DNA, the CDR3 is TGTGCCAGTAGTATTCTCCCGGGACAGGCCTCTGGAAACACCATATATTTT.

The chain uses TRBV19 and TRBJ2-7; 10 bases agree with TRBD1. Germline trimming cut 9 bases from V and 5 bases from J; bases unmatched to any gene: 4. CDR3 length equals 12 residues. The germline V gene has CDR1 LNHDA and CDR2 SQIVND (reference sequence). In DNA, the CDR3 is TGTGCCAGCCGGGACAGGGGACACGAGCAGTACTTC. It codes for CASRDRGHEQYF.

This clone was observed a handful of times. The chain joins TRBV9 to TRBJ2-7, with D maybe TRBD1 (5 bases). The CDR3 is 14 amino acids. The germline CDR1 and CDR2 sequences are SGDLS and YYNGEE. The ends were cut back, 0 bases at V and 3 bases at J, with 10 bases in the middle. The CDR3 DNA reads as TGTGCCAGCAGCGTAGGACAGTTTTACTACGAGCAGTACTTC. This encodes CASSVGQFYYEQYF.

The CDR3 DNA sequence: TGCGCCAGCAGTGAGTCTCGCGCTAGCCGCACAGATACGCAGTATTTT. As protein: CASSESRASRTDTQYF. V gene TRBV10-2 combines with J gene TRBJ2-3; the D gene is possibly TRBD2 (5 bases). CDR3 length: 16 residues. CDR1 is WSHSY and CDR2 is SAAADI in the germline V gene. V was clipped by 0 bases and J by 1 base, with 11 bases between them.

The rearrangement links TRBV3-1 (or the pseudogene TRBV3-2) to TRBJ2-7; no definite D call. CDR3 length equals 14 residues. Per germline, CDR1 LGHDT and CDR2 YNNKEL (reference sequence). Trimming pared 2 bases from V and 0 bases from J, leaving 8 bases between. Here the CDR3 DNA reads TGTGCCAGCAGCCAACGCCAGGTCTCCTACGAGCAGTACTTC. This gives the protein CASSQRQVSYEQYF.

This chain uses TRBV19 with TRBJ1-4; TRBD1 is a possible D gene (5 bases). Trimming shortened V by 5 bases and J by 0 bases, and 16 bases separated the two germline ends. CDR1 is LNHDA, CDR2 SQIVND, per germline (reference sequence). This CDR3 contains 17 residues. DNA for the CDR3: TGTGCCAGTAGTGCCTACAGGTTGGGTGCAACTAATGAAAAACTGTTTTTT. This codes for CASSAYRLGATNEKLFF.

The V call is TRBV7-9, the J call TRBJ2-1; 11 nucleotides align to TRBD2. V shed 1 base and J 4 bases; nucleotides not matched to a gene: 6. The length of the CDR3 is 17 residues. CDR1 SEHNR and CDR2 FQNEAQ come from the germline V gene (reference sequence). The CDR3 bases are TGTGCCAGCAGCTTAGTCCCTAGCGGGAGGTCATACAATGAGCAGTTCTTC. Protein product: CASSLVPSGRSYNEQFF.

The gene calls are TRBV18 and TRBJ2-7; 10 bases are shared with TRBD1. Germline-derived CDR1 and CDR2 are KGHSH and LQKENI. CDR3 length: 16 residues. Trimming took 1 base from V and 3 from J; bases not matched to a gene: 6. The CDR3 sequence: CASSPRPGQGRYEQYF. In nucleotides, the CDR3 is TGTGCCAGCTCACCACGACCGGGACAGGGGCGCTACGAGCAGTACTTC.

This clone was counted only a few times. This rearrangement joins TRBV5-1 to TRBJ2-1; D is perhaps TRBD1 (6 bases). Germline CDR1 and CDR2: SGHRS and YFSETQ. Trimming took off 3 bases at V and 5 bases at J, with 12 bases between the two ends. CDR3 length equals 14 residues. CDR3 sequence reads: CASSWGHGDNEQFF. DNA for the CDR3: TGCGCCAGCAGCTGGGGACACGGAGACAATGAGCAGTTCTTC.

The chain couples TRBV19 to TRBJ1-2; D uncertain. Germline CDR1 is LNHDA and CDR2 is SQIVND (reference sequence). This CDR3 contains 15 residues. The V end lost 5 bases, the J end lost 1 base, and 14 bases lay between the germline ends. CDR3 sequence (DNA): TGTGCCAGTAGTTCGCGACAAGGCTATAACTATGGCTACACCTTC. This encodes CASSSRQGYNYGYTF.

The chain combines TRBV24-1 with TRBJ2-3; the D gene is possibly TRBD1 (5 bases). V lost 4 bases and J lost 3, with 10 bases in between. Germline-derived CDR1 and CDR2 are KGHDR and SFDVKD. The CDR3 is 14 residues long. Here the CDR3 DNA reads TGTGCCACCAGTGAGAATCGACAGACAGATACGCAGTATTTT. This encodes CATSENRQTDTQYF.

This sequence joins TRBV7-9 and TRBJ2-2; 10 bases are a match to TRBD1. After removal of 1 base from V and 5 bases from J, the junction contained 7 bases not matched to a gene. Germline assignment: CDR1 SEHNR and CDR2 FQNEAQ (reference sequence). The CDR3 extends over 17 amino acids. As DNA, the CDR3 is TGTGCCAGCAGCTTAGATCGGGGACAGGGGAATACCGGGGAGCTGTTTTTT. Translation: CASSLDRGQGNTGELFF. Full variable domain (missing parts from reference TRBV7-9 and TRBJ2-2): DTGVSQNPRHKITKRGQNVTFRCDPISEHNRLYWYRQTLGQGPEFLTYFQNEAQLEKSRLLSDRFSAERPKGSFSTLEIQRTEQGDSAMYLCASSLDRGQGNTGELFFGEGSRLTVL.

The CDR3 spells CASSQTGGGLYGYTF. CDR3 bases: TGTGCCAGCAGTCAGACAGGGGGCGGTCTCTATGGCTACACCTTC. The V and J genes are TRBV6-5 and TRBJ1-2, with 10 bases lining up with TRBD1. Germline CDR1 and CDR2: MNHEY and SVGAGI. The trim removed 5 bases at V and 4 bases at J, leaving 7 bases unmatched. This CDR3 region has 15 residues.

This clone was seen a single time. This chain connects TRBV6-6 to TRBJ2-7, with D tentatively TRBD2 (6 bases). Germline CDR1 and CDR2: MNHNY and SVGAGI (reference sequence). CDR3 length: 12 residues. V shed 8 bases and J shed 5 bases, with 13 bases lying between them. In nucleotides, the CDR3 is TGTGCCAGCCGTGGGGGGTATAACGAGCAGTACTTC. This encodes CASRGGYNEQYF.

This chain links TRBV11-2 with TRBJ2-5; TRBD1 matches 7 bases. Unmatched junction bases numbered 16, after V lost 5 bases and J lost 4 bases. This CDR3 has 17 residues. The germline V gene encodes CDR1 SGHAT and CDR2 FQNNGV. The CDR3 DNA follows: TGTGCCAGCAGCCCTTCGGGAAAGGGGGCAGCTAGAGAGACCCAGTACTTC. Encoded protein: CASSPSGKGAARETQYF.

V is TRBV30 and J is TRBJ2-2, with D perhaps TRBD2 (7 bases). CDR3 length: 16 residues. Germline CDR1 GTSNPN, CDR2 SVGIG (reference sequence). Between the trimmed V and J ends, which lost 2 bases and 6 bases, there was a span of 19 bases. The CDR3 reads CAWSPRGAGKPGELFF. In DNA form, the CDR3 reads TGTGCCTGGAGTCCTCGGGGGGCGGGAAAACCCGGGGAGCTGTTTTTT.

J is TRBJ2-1 and V is TRBV6-5; no reliable D call. The CDR3 extends over 10 amino acids. V lost 5 bases, J lost 10 bases, and 6 bases lay in between. Germline V gene sequence: CDR1 MNHEY, CDR2 SVGAGI. The CDR3 reads CASSIVEQFF. The CDR3 nucleotides are TGTGCCAGCAGTATCGTGGAGCAGTTCTTC.

The V gene is TRBV21-1, the J gene TRBJ2-3; the DNA was not used to check the table's D call, TRBD2. TRBV21-1 is a pseudogene. The CDR3 is made up of 20 amino acids. The CDR3: CASSKEGGTSGRRGTDTQYF. The CDR3 DNA follows: TGTGCCAGCAGCAAAGAAGGAGGGACTAGCGGGAGGAGGGGGACAGATACGCAGTATTTT.

This clone has only a few counts. The chain is built from TRBV3-1 (or the pseudogene TRBV3-2) and TRBJ2-5; 8 bases are shared with TRBD1. There are 16 residues in the CDR3. Germline V gene data show CDR1 as LGHDT and CDR2 as YNNKEL (reference sequence). Trimming at V came to 0 bases and at J to 2 bases, leaving 5 bases not matched to a gene. In DNA, the CDR3 is TGTGCCAGCAGCCAAGATCCCGGGACAGGTCAAGAGACCCAGTACTTC. Protein: CASSQDPGTGQETQYF.

The chain couples TRBV27 to TRBJ1-2, with D perhaps matching TRBD1 (5 bases). Trimming removed 3 bases at V and 6 bases at J, with 11 bases between. CDR1 is MNHEY and CDR2 is SMNVEV in the germline V gene (reference sequence). This CDR3 is 13 amino acids long. CDR3 bases: TGTGCCAGCAGTTTTCCAGGGTTTAATGGCTACACCTTC. This codes for CASSFPGFNGYTF.

The CDR3 here is CASLLPGTGGNEQFF. The CDR3 DNA reads as TGTGCCAGCCTCTTGCCCGGGACAGGGGGCAATGAGCAGTTCTTC. V is TRBV28 and J is TRBJ2-1; 11 nucleotides agree with TRBD1. Germline-derived CDR1 and CDR2 are MDHEN and SYDVKM. V was clipped by 8 bases and J by 6 bases; unmatched bases: 9. The CDR3 spans 15 residues.

CDR3 amino acids: CASRHSGEETQYF. The CDR3 DNA follows: TGTGCCAGTAGGCACTCGGGGGAGGAGACCCAGTACTTC. The V call is TRBV19, the J call TRBJ2-5, with D possibly TRBD2 on 6 matching bases. Germline CDR1 is LNHDA and CDR2 is SQIVND (reference sequence). The CDR3 is made up of 13 amino acids. V was clipped by 6 bases and J by 5 bases, with 13 bases between them.

The chain joins TRBV18 to TRBJ1-1; D may be TRBD1 (6 bases). Germline values: CDR1 KGHSH, CDR2 LQKENI. The CDR3 extends over 14 amino acids. Between the trimmed V and J ends, which lost 4 bases and 1 base, there was a span of 10 bases. CDR3 residues: CASSRDTGNTEAFF. CDR3 DNA sequence: TGTGCCAGCTCACGGGACACAGGGAACACTGAAGCTTTCTTT.

The chain links TRBV2 to TRBJ2-7, with 10 bases matching TRBD2. Germline-derived CDR1 and CDR2 are SNHLY and FYNNEI. V was clipped by 0 bases and J by 5 bases; unmatched bases: 7. The CDR3 has 16 amino acids. Here the CDR3 DNA reads TGTGCCAGCAGTGAAGCAGGAGCGGGGGGGCTCGACGAGCAGTACTTC. This encodes CASSEAGAGGLDEQYF. The complete variable domain, with remaining parts taken from reference TRBV2 and TRBJ2-7, reads EPEVTQTPSHQVTQMGQEVILRCVPISNHLYFYWYRQILGQKVEFLVSFYNNEISEKSEIFDDQFSVERPDGSNFTLKIRSTKLEDSAMYFCASSEAGAGGLDEQYFGPGTRLTVT.

The rearrangement joins TRBV7-2 to TRBJ1-5, with 9 bases aligning to TRBD1. The CDR3 extends over 15 amino acids. V gave up 2 bases and J gave up 7 bases; unmatched junction bases: 6. CDR1 is SGHTA, CDR2 FQGNSA, per germline. The CDR3 DNA is TGTGCCAGCAGCTTATCAGGGACAGGGCTCCAGCCCCAGCATTTT. It codes for CASSLSGTGLQPQHF.